This T cell receptor (beta chain) comes out of a study of blood T cell repertoires in COVID-19. The CDR3 spans 17 residues. The V gene lost 2 bases and the J gene lost 2 bases, with 17 bases spanning the gap. Germline V CDR1 and CDR2: SGHVS, FQNEAQ. The table came from immunoSEQ multiplex PCR; TCRdb's copy has only in-frame clones and leaves some out. The table lists 100,000 to 150,000 clones, 84% of them singletons. The sequence derives from a woman aged 30 to 39 who had recovered from COVID-19. The sequenced material came from peripheral blood. V is TRBV7-8 and J is TRBJ2-3; D ambiguous. The CDR3 coding sequence is TGTGCCAGCAGCTTACGAGTAGCTCCAACCCCCACAGATACGCAGTATTTT. This encodes CASSLRVAPTPTDTQYF.